This T cell receptor (beta chain) derives from a study of PD-1 blockade in classical Hodgkin lymphoma (dated by TCRdb to between 2020 and 2021). Study-level background: Nivolumab dosing was 3 mg/kg intravenously every 2 weeks, continuing until either disease progression or unacceptable toxicity. To define a peripheral blood immune signature of response to PD-1 blockade in classical Hodgkin lymphoma, the study combined TCR beta sequencing with CyTOF.

The CDR3 contains 17 residues, cysteine and phenylalanine counted. Just CDR3 DNA is preserved here, 51 bases in frame from base 1. At the junction V is shortened by 5 bases and J by 8 bases; bases outside the gene matches: 17. The CDR1 and CDR2 encoded by the germline V gene are ENHRY and SYGVKD. Study-wide conclusions, independent of this receptor: Baseline TCR diversity was reported to be lower in newly diagnosed patients than in healthy donors, and even lower in relapsed/refractory patients. Diversity was lower in patients who began nivolumab less than 1 year after ASCT, so these patients were left out of later analyses to avoid confounding by immune reconstitution. Trial patients achieving complete response had baseline diversity similar to newly diagnosed patients, whereas partial responders and progressors had significantly lower diversity. CD4+ but not CD8+ TCR diversity rose significantly by C4D1 (p=0.0027 vs p=0.16), most apparent in complete responders (p=0.02). Only a single clinical trial cohort was studied, and what caused the repertoire differences, possibly disease activity or prior therapy, remained undefined.

On this clone: Its antigen remains undetermined. No base quality values were provided; no much bigger clone lies one nucleotide off.

The Qiagen DNeasy kit was used to extract genomic DNA both from unsorted PBMCs and from the negatively selected CD4+ and CD8+ fractions. Using primers that anneal to V and J segments, immunoSEQ multiplex PCR amplified the TCR beta CDR3 regions. A synthetic immune receptor repertoire was used to minimize amplification bias, and remaining bias was computationally removed after sequencing. In the source study's methods: Repertoire diversity was quantified as the Shannon entropy index using custom Python scripts. The unsorted, CD4+ and CD8+ repertoires were each analyzed separately, with the exception of combined analyses, where CD4+ and CD8+ sequences were merged in silico. A clone was considered expanded if an increase in frequency of at least 2-fold after treatment relative to C1D1 was found, and a pseudocount of 0.5 was applied to clones undetected at baseline. Singleton clones were defined as clones with 0 or 1 copy at C1D1, and non-singleton clones were defined as clones with 2 or more copies. Clones expanded in unsorted samples were assigned a CD4+, CD8+ or unknown annotation through matching of protein sequences in sorted samples from the same patient. Wilcoxon tests were applied to paired samples to test diversity changes from C1D1 to C4D1. In TCRdb, the immuneACCESS table is reduced to in-frame sequences with V and J assigned. These tables do not hold every clone; where another copy was compared, an unresolved V gene accounts for under half, and the others remain unexplained. From that table come the V and J calls and clone size; the DNA was used to work out D and trimming. In all, the sample holds just under 10,000 clones, and 80% to 85% of those were seen once. The ten largest clones take up 45% of the sample.

The sample's time point, from its label and the paper: cycle 4 day 1 (C4D1), after six to seven weeks of nivolumab. Every trial patient had relapsed after autologous stem cell transplantation, and cohorts A, B and C differed in prior brentuximab vedotin exposure. A total of roughly 57 patients with relapsed/refractory classical Hodgkin lymphoma made up the trial cohort, and each patient's best overall response was complete response, partial response or progressive disease. Trial patients were treated with single-agent nivolumab in the multi-cohort phase II CheckMate 205 trial. An independent review committee assessed best overall response by applying the 2007 International Working Group response criteria. PBMCs from the trial were collected at three points: immediately before nivolumab initiation (C1D1), and during therapy at cycle 2 day 1 and cycle 4 day 1. Peripheral blood was collected in 8 mL Vacutainer Cell Preparation Tubes, from which PBMCs were isolated by centrifugation and then cryopreserved.

This receptor was identified in a human donor with classical Hodgkin lymphoma. The V gene is TRBV10-3 and the J gene is TRBJ2-3; 9 junctional bases match TRBD2. This specimen was peripheral blood mononuclear cells (PBMCs), taken before the fourth cycle of nivolumab. The DNA reads as follows: TGTGCCATCAGTTCCACGATATGGGCGGGGGGGACCACTACGCAGTATTTT. This translates into CAISSTIWAGGTTTQYF.